The source of this TCR beta chain is a study of T-cell reconstitution after alpha-beta-depleted transplantation in children. General study results and limits: By one year post-transplant, T-cell counts and diversity largely arose from T cells that were newly produced. Elevated TCRbeta diversity at day 60 was traced, in some patients, to surviving recipient T cells and thymic progenitors.

Preparation of the TCRbeta library used unique molecular identifiers. TCRdb passed the PCR reads through MiXCR, listing each CDR3 protein once. Among over 200,000 distinct CDR3 sequences listed, under 20% were seen once. With respect to this clonotype: Antigen specificity is unknown.

The sample here was PBMCs, mostly from graft donor cells, taken 360 days after TCRalphabeta/CD19-depleted stem cell transplant. This sequence was found in a male patient aged 2-15 years who had a stem cell transplant for acute lymphoblastic leukemia, so the T cells may come from the graft donor.

CDR3 DNA: TGCAGTGCTAGAGAAGCTAGCGTCGGTGAGCAGTTCTTC. Its translation is CSAREASVGEQFF. The chain is built from TRBV20-1 and TRBJ2-1, with D possibly being TRBD2 (6 bases). This CDR3 has 13 amino acids. The germline V and J ends were trimmed by 0 bases and 9 bases, with 12 bases remaining between them. The germline gives CDR1 DFQATT, CDR2 SNEGSKA (reference sequence).